Below are 14 T cell receptor beta chains sequenced from a single sample in a study of OX40 agonist ivuxolimab in advanced cancers. The assay was immunoSEQ multiplex PCR, and TCRdb's table has in-frame clones only and misses some. The sample carries about 21,000 clones, 88% recorded once. The sample here was CD4+ or CD8+ T cells sorted from blood, taken in a trial of the OX40 agonist ivuxolimab. All receptors derive from an adult with an advanced solid tumor such as melanoma, head and neck, liver or kidney cancer.

This chain links TRBV6-6 with TRBJ2-7; TRBD2 is a possible D gene (5 bases). Trimming shortened V by 2 bases and J by 7 bases, and 9 bases separated the two germline ends. CDR3 length: 12 residues. Germline CDR1 reads MNHNY; CDR2 reads SVGAGI (reference sequence). CDR3 coding DNA: TGTGCCAGCAGTTACGAGGGTCAAGAGCAGTACTTC. It yields the protein CASSYEGQEQYF.

The chain has TRBV7-9 and TRBJ2-5; D is undetermined. The J call may not be correct, given that the DNA end is closer to TRBJ2-7. CDR1 SEHNR and CDR2 FQNEAQ come from the germline V gene (reference sequence). The CDR3 has 13 residues. CDR3 in amino acids: CASSRVGSYEQYF. CDR3 nucleotides: TGTGCCAGCAGCAGGGTAGGATCCTACGAGCAGTACTTC.

The J gene is TRBJ2-2, the V gene TRBV4-1; 7 bases align to TRBD2. The J segment lost 6 bases and the V segment lost 2 bases, leaving 6 bases of the junction unmatched. This CDR3 is built from 15 residues. Germline CDR1 reads MGHRA; CDR2 reads YSYEKL. The DNA for the CDR3 is TGCGCCAGCAGCCAACGGGGAGGGCCTTCCGGGGAGCTGTTTTTT. Translation gives CASSQRGGPSGELFF.

This chain uses TRBV4-1 with TRBJ2-5; D remains ambiguous. This CDR3 comprises 12 residues. The V gene lost 4 bases and the J gene lost 5 bases, with 8 bases spanning the gap. Germline V CDR1 and CDR2: MGHRA, YSYEKL. In DNA, the CDR3 is TGCGCCAGCAGCCCGGAAAGGGAGACCCAGTACTTC. Its protein product is CASSPERETQYF.

J is TRBJ2-7 and V is TRBV27, with 9 positions matching TRBD1. The CDR3 contains 16 residues. V trimming: 5 bases; J trimming: 3 bases; junction bases outside the gene matches: 11. CDR1 is MNHEY and CDR2 is SMNVEV in the germline V gene (reference sequence). DNA for the CDR3: TGTGCCAGCAGTGAATCGACCGGGACAGGGCACTACGAGCAGTACTTC. Translating gives CASSESTGTGHYEQYF.

The chain links TRBV13 to TRBJ2-1; D not resolved. Trimming stripped 3 bases from V and 8 bases from J, with 8 bases between. The CDR3 has 12 amino acids. CDR1 and CDR2 from the germline V gene are PRHDT and FYEKMQ (reference sequence). CDR3 sequence: CASSFIRHEQFF. CDR3 DNA sequence: TGTGCCAGCAGCTTTATTAGGCATGAGCAGTTCTTC. The full variable domain, in which reference TRBV13 and TRBJ2-1 provide the parts outside the CDR3, is AAGVIQSPRHLIKEKRETATLKCYPIPRHDTVYWYQQGPGQDPQFLISFYEKMQSDKGSIPDRFSAQQFSDYHSELNMSSLELGDSALYFCASSFIRHEQFFGPGTRLTVL.

This chain uses TRBV6-6 with TRBJ1-5, with D unclear. Germline loops: CDR1 MNHNY, CDR2 SVGAGI (reference sequence). Trimming cost V 3 bases and J 5 bases, with 14 bases left between them. This CDR3 is 15 amino acids long. The CDR3 coding sequence is TGTGCCAGCAGTTATGGGCCCCCGAACCATCAGCCCCAGCATTTT. Its protein product is CASSYGPPNHQPQHF.

The V call is TRBV19, the J call TRBJ2-1; no definite D call. Trimming cost V 1 base and J 0 bases, with 7 bases left between them. Per the germline V gene, CDR1 is LNHDA and CDR2 is SQIVND (reference sequence). CDR3 length: 15 residues. The CDR3 is CASSIAASSYNEQFF. CDR3 nucleotide sequence: TGTGCCAGTAGTATAGCAGCGAGCTCCTACAATGAGCAGTTCTTC.

A remark on this clone: At one end the junction does not follow the germline gene, possibly because of a read error. The J gene is TRBJ2-4, the V gene TRBV9; no clear D. The germline V gene encodes CDR1 SGDLS and CDR2 YYNGEE. The CDR3 totals 18 residues. CDR3 sequence reads: CASSVEDGGQVAKYIQYF. The CDR3 region has the DNA TGTGCCAGCAGCGTAGAGGATGGCGGCCAAGTAGCCAAATACATTCAGTACTTC.

The rearrangement joins TRBV7-9 to TRBJ1-6; 9 bases align to TRBD1. Trimming cost V 1 base and J 11 bases; bases outside gene matches: 6. Germline lookup yields CDR1 SEHNR and CDR2 FQNEAQ (reference sequence). The CDR3 length is 15 residues. Here the CDR3 DNA reads TGTGCCAGCAGCTTAGACCGGGACAGGGCGACACCCCTCCACTTT. Amino acids: CASSLDRDRATPLHF.

V gene TRBV21-1 combines with J gene TRBJ2-4; TRBD2 is the table's D call, not checked against the DNA. TRBV21-1 is annotated as a pseudogene. CDR3 length equals 12 residues. CDR3 sequence: CASSKAGDIQYF. Here the CDR3 DNA reads TGTGCCAGCAGCAAGGCGGGAGACATTCAGTACTTC.

V usage is TRBV27 and J usage is TRBJ2-7; 9 bases fit TRBD1. The length of the CDR3 is 15 residues. CDR1 and CDR2 (germline): MNHEY, SMNVEV (reference sequence). The V and J ends lost 5 bases and 2 bases, in that order; junction bases with no gene match: 7. Here the CDR3 reads CASSPTGTGTYEQYF. CDR3 DNA sequence: TGTGCCAGCAGTCCTACCGGGACAGGGACCTACGAGCAGTACTTC.

This chain joins TRBV28 and TRBJ1-1, with unresolved D. The V and J ends lost 5 bases and 2 bases respectively, with 12 bases between them. The V gene's germline CDR1 is MDHEN and CDR2 SYDVKM. This CDR3 is built from 14 residues. This CDR3 reads CASSRPRLNTEAFF. CDR3 coding DNA: TGTGCCAGCAGTCGACCTAGGCTCAACACTGAAGCTTTCTTT.

This clone was seen only once. The chain is built from TRBV19 and TRBJ2-7; D is possibly TRBD1 (6 bases). There are 12 residues in the CDR3. Trimming removed 6 bases from V and 2 bases from J, with 8 bases in between. CDR1 is LNHDA and CDR2 is SQIVND in the germline V gene (reference sequence). Here the CDR3 DNA reads TGTGCCAGTAGGGGACAAACCTACGAGCAGTACTTC. Residues: CASRGQTYEQYF.